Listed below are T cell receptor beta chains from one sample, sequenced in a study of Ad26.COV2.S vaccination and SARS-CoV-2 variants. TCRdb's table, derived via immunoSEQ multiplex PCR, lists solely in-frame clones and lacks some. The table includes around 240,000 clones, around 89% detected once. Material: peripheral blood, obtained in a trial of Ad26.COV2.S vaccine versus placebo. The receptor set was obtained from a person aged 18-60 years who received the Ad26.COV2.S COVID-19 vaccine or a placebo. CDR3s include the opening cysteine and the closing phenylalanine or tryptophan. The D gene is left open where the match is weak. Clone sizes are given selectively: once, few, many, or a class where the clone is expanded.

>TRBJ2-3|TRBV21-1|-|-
CASSKNPPESLAGGCTDTQYF
TGTGCCAGCAGCAAAAACCCCCCGGAGTCCCTAGCGGGAGGTTGCACAGATACGCAGTATTTT
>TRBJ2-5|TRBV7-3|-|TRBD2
CASSYLYQREKLETQYF
TGTGCCAGCAGCTACCTATACCAGCGGGAGAAATTAGAGACCCAGTACTTC
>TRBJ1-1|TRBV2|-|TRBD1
CASSAGGRMNTEAFF
TGTGCCAGCAGTGCAGGGGGCCGAATGAACACTGAAGCTTTCTTT
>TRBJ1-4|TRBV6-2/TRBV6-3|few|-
CASSYRRTNEKLFF
TGTGCCAGCAGTTATCGACGGACTAATGAAAAACTGTTTTTT
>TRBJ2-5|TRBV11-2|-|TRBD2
CASSLYRLAGFQETQYF
TGTGCCAGCAGCTTATACCGACTAGCGGGGTTCCAAGAGACCCAGTACTTC
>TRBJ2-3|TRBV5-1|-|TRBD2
CASSLRTSGRADTQYF
TGCGCCAGCAGCTTGAGGACTAGCGGGAGGGCTGATACGCAGTATTTT
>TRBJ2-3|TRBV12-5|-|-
CASGFEGGTDTQYF
TGTGCTAGTGGTTTCGAGGGCGGGACAGATACGCAGTATTTT
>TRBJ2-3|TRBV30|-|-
CAWRRRLDTQYF
TGTGCCTGGAGACGTCGGCTGGATACGCAGTATTTT
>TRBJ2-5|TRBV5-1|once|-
CASSFGGPQETQYF
TGCGCCAGCAGCTTCGGGGGGCCCCAAGAGACCCAGTACTTC
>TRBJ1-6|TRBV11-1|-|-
CASSLEGSNSPLHF
TGTGCCAGCAGCTTAGAGGGGAGTAATTCACCCCTCCACTTT
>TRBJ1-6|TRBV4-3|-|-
CASSQIRTALSPLHF
TGCGCCAGCAGCCAGATTCGGACAGCCCTTTCACCCCTCCACTTT
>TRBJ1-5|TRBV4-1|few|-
CASSQADSRNQPQHF
TGCGCCAGCAGCCAAGCCGACAGCCGCAATCAGCCCCAGCATTTT
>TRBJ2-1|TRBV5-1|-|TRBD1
CASSPGQVNNEQFF
TGCGCCAGCAGCCCTGGACAGGTGAACAATGAGCAGTTCTTC
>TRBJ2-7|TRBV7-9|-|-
CASSLDLGNSYEQYF
TGTGCCAGCAGCTTAGATCTAGGGAATTCCTACGAGCAGTACTTC
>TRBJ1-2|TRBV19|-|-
CASSIGGLGYTF
TGTGCCAGTAGTATAGGAGGGCTTGGCTACACCTTC
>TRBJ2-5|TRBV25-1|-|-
CASSGGERHSQETQYF
TGTGCCAGCAGTGGGGGGGAGCGGCACTCCCAAGAGACCCAGTACTTC
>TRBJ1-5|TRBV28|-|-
CASSLYRKTGNPNQPQHF
TGTGCCAGCAGTTTATATCGGAAAACCGGGAACCCTAATCAGCCCCAGCATTTT
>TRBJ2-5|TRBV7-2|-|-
CASSLVDGAAETQYF
TGTGCCAGCAGCTTAGTTGACGGGGCGGCAGAGACCCAGTACTTC
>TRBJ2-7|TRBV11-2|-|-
CASSGGGGLSSYEQYF
TGTGCCAGCAGCGGTGGCGGAGGGCTGAGCTCCTACGAGCAGTACTTC
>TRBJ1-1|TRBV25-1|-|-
CASSAGQLLNTEAFF
TGTGCCAGCAGTGCCGGACAGCTTTTGAACACTGAAGCTTTCTTT
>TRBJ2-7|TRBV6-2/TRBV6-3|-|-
CASSPLAGQGLAEQYF
TGTGCCAGCAGTCCCCTAGCGGGACAGGGGTTGGCCGAGCAGTACTTC
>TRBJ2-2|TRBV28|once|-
CASRRGTNTGELFF
TGTGCCAGCAGGAGGGGGACAAACACCGGGGAGCTGTTTTTT
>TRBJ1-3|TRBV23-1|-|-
CASSQSPTSVSGNTIYF
TGCGCCAGCAGTCAATCGCCGACCTCCGTCTCTGGAAACACCATATATTTT
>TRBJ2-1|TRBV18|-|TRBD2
CASSFNLNSGINEQFF
TGTGCCAGCTCCTTCAACCTCAATAGCGGGATAAATGAGCAGTTCTTC
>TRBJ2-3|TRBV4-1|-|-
CASSQVGFGTDTQYF
TGCGCCAGCAGCCAGGTGGGGTTCGGGACAGATACGCAGTATTTT
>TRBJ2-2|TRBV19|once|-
CASSIVGGSRGKPTGELFF
TGTGCCAGTAGTATAGTAGGAGGCTCGCGGGGAAAACCCACCGGGGAGCTGTTTTTT
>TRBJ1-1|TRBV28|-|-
CASRPAGQGTEAFF
TGTGCCAGCAGGCCGGCGGGTCAGGGTACTGAAGCTTTCTTT
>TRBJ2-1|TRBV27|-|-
CASSDLTFPDFPNQFF
TGTGCCAGCAGTGACCTTACTTTCCCGGACTTCCCCAACCAGTTCTTC
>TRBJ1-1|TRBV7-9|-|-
CASSLGRENTEAFF
TGTGCCAGCAGCTTAGGTAGGGAGAACACTGAAGCTTTCTTT
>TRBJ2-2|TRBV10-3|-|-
CAISESPPNTGELFF
TGTGCCATCAGTGAAAGCCCTCCGAACACCGGGGAGCTGTTTTTT
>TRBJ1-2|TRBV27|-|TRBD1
CASSAGTGPSYGYTF
TGTGCCAGCAGTGCCGGGACAGGGCCCTCCTATGGCTACACCTTC
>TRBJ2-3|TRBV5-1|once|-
CASSSTDTQYF
TGCGCCAGCAGCTCCACAGATACGCAGTATTTT
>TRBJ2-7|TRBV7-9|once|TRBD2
CASSGPGLVYEQYF
TGTGCCAGCAGCGGCCCGGGACTAGTTTACGAGCAGTACTTC